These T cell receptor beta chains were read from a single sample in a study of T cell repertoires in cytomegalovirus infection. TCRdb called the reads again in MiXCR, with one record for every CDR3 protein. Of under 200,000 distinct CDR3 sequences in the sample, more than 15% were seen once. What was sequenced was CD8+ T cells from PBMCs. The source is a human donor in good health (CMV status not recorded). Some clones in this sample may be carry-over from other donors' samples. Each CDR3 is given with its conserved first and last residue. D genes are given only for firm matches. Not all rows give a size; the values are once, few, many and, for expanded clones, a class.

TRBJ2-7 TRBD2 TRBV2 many TGTGCCAGCAGTGAAAGGTTAGGGACTAGCGGGAGCCACGAGCAGTACTTC CASSERLGTSGSHEQYF
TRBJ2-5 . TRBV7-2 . TGTGCCAGCAGCAGAACCACGCCAAAACTAGAGACCCAGTACTTC CASSRTTPKLETQYF
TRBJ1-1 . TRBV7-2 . TGTGCCAGCAGCTCTACCCCGGGGGGGCGGACTGAAGCTTTCTTT CASSSTPGGRTEAFF
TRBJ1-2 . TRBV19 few TGTGCCAGTAAAACTCCAGGATTTGACTATGGCTACACCTTC CASKTPGFDYGYTF
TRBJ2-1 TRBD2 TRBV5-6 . TGTGCCAGCAGCGATCCGCTCTCTAGCGGGAAATTCAACAATGAGCAGTTCTTC CASSDPLSSGKFNNEQFF
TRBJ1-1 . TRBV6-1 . TGTGCCAGCAGACCCGGGACACTTGAAGCTTTCTTT CASRPGTLEAFF
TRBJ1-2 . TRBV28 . TGTGCCAGCAGTTCCCGGAATAACTATGGCTACACCTTC CASSSRNNYGYTF
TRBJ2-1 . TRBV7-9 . TGTGCCAGCAGCCTCTCAGAGGAGGGGGTATCCTACAATGAGCAGTTCTTC CASSLSEEGVSYNEQFF
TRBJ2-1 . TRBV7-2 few TGTGCCAGCAGTCGTACTCACTTAGCGGAAACAAACAATGAGCAGTTCTTC CASSRTHLAETNNEQFF
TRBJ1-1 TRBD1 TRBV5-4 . TGTGCCAGCAGCATCAGGGGGGGCGGCGGGTCGAACACTGAAGCTTTCTTT CASSIRGGGGSNTEAFF
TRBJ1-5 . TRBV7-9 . TGTGCCAGCAGCTTGTCAGGGTTCGCTCCTCAGCCCCAGCATTTT CASSLSGFAPQPQHF
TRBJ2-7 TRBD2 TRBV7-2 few TGTGCCAGCAGCTTTACTGGACTAGCCGAAGAGCAGTACTTC CASSFTGLAEEQYF
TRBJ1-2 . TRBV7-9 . TGTGCCAGCAGCTTAGGGCCAGGGACGTCAAACTATGGCTACACCTTC CASSLGPGTSNYGYTF
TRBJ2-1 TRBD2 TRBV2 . TGTGCCAGCAGTGCCGCGGGGGGGTGGAATGAGCAGTTCTTC CASSAAGGWNEQFF
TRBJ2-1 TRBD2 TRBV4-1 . TGCGCCAGCAGCCAACCGGCCGGGACTAGCGGTAATGAGCAGTTCTTC CASSQPAGTSGNEQFF
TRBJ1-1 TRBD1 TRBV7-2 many TGTGCCAGCACGTCGACAGGGATGAGGAACACTGAAGCTTTCTTT CASTSTGMRNTEAFF
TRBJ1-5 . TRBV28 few TGTGCCAGCAGTTCCCGGGCAAACAACAATCAGCCCCAGCATTTT CASSSRANNNQPQHF
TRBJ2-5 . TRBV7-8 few TGTGCCAGCAGCTTTTGGTTGGAGGATAGGGGCCAAGAGACCCAGTACTTC CASSFWLEDRGQETQYF
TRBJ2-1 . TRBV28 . TGTGCCAGCAGCCCCGAGCGGAGCTCCTACAATGAGCAGTTCTTC CASSPERSSYNEQFF
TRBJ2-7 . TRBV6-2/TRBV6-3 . TGTGCCAGCAGTTACCGGGCGGATCGGGGCTACGAGCAGTACTTC CASSYRADRGYEQYF
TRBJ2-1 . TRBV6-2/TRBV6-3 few TGTGCCAGCAGTTACTCGAGAGTAGAGCAGTTCTTC CASSYSRVEQFF
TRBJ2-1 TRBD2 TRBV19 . TGTGCCAGTAGCGCTTCTAGCGGGGCGAACAATGAGCAGTTCTTC CASSASSGANNEQFF
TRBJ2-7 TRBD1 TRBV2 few TGTGCCAGCAGAGATCCGGGACAGGCCTACGAGCAGTACTTC CASRDPGQAYEQYF
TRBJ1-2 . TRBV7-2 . TGTGCCAGCAGCTTCGCCTTACAGGGAAAGGATGGCTACACCTTC CASSFALQGKDGYTF
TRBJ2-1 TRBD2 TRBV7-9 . TGTGCCAGCAGCTTAAGCGGGGTCTCCTACAATGAGCAGTTCTTC CASSLSGVSYNEQFF
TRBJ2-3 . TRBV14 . TGTGCCAGCAGCCATCCGCGGGACAGCACAGATACGCAGTATTTT CASSHPRDSTDTQYF
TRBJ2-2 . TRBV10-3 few TGTGCCATCAGTGAGGTGGACGGCCACACCGGGGAGCTGTTTTTT CAISEVDGHTGELFF
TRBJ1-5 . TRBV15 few TGTGCCACCAGCAGAGTTTCGGATCAGCCCCAGCATTTT CATSRVSDQPQHF
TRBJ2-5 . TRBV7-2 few TGTGCCAGCGGGCCGGGAAGGGAGACCCAGTACTTC CASGPGRETQYF
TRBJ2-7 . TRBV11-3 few TGTGCCAGCAGGCGGACGGGATCCTACGAGCAGTACTTC CASRRTGSYEQYF
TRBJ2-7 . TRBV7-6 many TGTGCCAGCAGCTGGACCGATGCCTACGAGCAGTACTTC CASSWTDAYEQYF
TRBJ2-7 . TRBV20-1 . TGCAGTGCTAGAAATAGCGTTTACGAGCAGTACTTC CSARNSVYEQYF
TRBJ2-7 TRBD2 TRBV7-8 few TGTGCCAGCAGCCTACGGACTAGCGGGAGCCCGTGGGAGCAGTACTTC CASSLRTSGSPWEQYF
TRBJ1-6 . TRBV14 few TGTGCCAGCAGCCAGCAGCAAGGCGTTAGCTCCTATAATTCACCCCTCCACTTT CASSQQQGVSSYNSPLHF
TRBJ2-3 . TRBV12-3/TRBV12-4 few TGTGCCAGCAGTTCCCTAGAGGGAGGCCGTGGAGATACGCAGTATTTT CASSSLEGGRGDTQYF
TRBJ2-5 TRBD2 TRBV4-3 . TGCGCCAGCAGCCAAGAGGCCACCGGGACTAGCGGAGAGACCCAGTACTTC CASSQEATGTSGETQYF
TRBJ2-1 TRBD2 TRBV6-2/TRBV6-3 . TGTGCCAGCAGAACCGGGACTAGCGTCTACAATGAGCAGTTCTTC CASRTGTSVYNEQFF
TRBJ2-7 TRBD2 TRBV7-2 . TGTGCCAGCAGCCCGAAAGCGGGAGGGCCCCACGAGCAGTACTTC CASSPKAGGPHEQYF
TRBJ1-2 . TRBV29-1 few TGCAGCGCCCCGGGCGGAGTTTATGGCTACACCTTC CSAPGGVYGYTF
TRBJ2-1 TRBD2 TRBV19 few TGTGCCAGTAGGATCTTGTTAGCTAGCGGAGAGCAGTTCTTC CASRILLASGEQFF
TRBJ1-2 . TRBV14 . TGTGCCAGCAGCCAGACGGCCAAACTGGGCTACACCTTC CASSQTAKLGYTF
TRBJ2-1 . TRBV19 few TGTGCCAGTAGTATAGGTAGCGGTCCTTACAATGAGCAGTTCTTC CASSIGSGPYNEQFF
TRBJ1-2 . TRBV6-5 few TGTGCCAGCAGTTACTCGAAGTTCGGTAGGGATGGCTATGGCTACACCTTC CASSYSKFGRDGYGYTF
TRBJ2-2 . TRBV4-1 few TGCGCCAGCAGCCAAGTTTGGGAGACCGGGGAGCTGTTTTTT CASSQVWETGELFF
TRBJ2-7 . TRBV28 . TGTGCCAGCAGTCCTGTAGCGACGGCCTACGAGCAGTACTTC CASSPVATAYEQYF
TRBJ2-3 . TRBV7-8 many TGTGCCAGCAGCTCCCCGGGTAGCAGCACAGATACGCAGTATTTT CASSSPGSSTDTQYF
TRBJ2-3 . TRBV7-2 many TGTGCCAGCAGCTTATCCTACACAGATACGCAGTATTTT CASSLSYTDTQYF
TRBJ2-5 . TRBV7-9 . TGTGCCAGCACGTCTGGGGTCCAAGAGACCCAGTACTTC CASTSGVQETQYF
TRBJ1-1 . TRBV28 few TGTGCCAGCAGTTTTAGACAGGCCCTGGGCACTGAAGCTTTCTTT CASSFRQALGTEAFF